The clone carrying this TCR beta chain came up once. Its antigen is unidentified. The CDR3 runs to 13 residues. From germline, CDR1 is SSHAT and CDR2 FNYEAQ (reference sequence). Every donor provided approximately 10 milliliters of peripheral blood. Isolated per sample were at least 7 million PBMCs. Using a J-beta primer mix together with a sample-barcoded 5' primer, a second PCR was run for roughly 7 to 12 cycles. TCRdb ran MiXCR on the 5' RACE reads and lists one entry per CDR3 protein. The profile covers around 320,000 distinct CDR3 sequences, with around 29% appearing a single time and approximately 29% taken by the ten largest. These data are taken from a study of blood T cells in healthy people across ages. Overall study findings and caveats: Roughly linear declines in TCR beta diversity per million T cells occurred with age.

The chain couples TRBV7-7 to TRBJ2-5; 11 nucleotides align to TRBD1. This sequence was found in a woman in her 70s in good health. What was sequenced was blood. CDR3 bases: TGTGCTAGCGGCCCCGGGACAGGGGGTGAGCAGTACTTC. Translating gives CASGPGTGGEQYF.